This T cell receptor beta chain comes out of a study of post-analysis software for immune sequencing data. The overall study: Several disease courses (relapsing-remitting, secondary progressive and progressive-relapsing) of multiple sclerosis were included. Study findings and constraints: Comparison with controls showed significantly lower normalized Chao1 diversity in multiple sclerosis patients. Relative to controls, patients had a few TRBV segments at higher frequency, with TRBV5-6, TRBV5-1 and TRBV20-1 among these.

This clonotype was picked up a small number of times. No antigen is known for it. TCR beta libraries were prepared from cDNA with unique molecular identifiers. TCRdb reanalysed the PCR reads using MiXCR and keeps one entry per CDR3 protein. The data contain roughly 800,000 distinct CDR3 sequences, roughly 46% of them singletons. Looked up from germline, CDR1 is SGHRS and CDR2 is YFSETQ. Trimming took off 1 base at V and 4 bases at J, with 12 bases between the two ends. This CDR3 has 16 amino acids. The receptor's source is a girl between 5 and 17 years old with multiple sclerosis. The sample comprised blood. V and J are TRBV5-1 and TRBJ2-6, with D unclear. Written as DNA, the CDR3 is TGCGCCAGCAGCTTGAACGAGGAAACCGGGGCCAACGTCCTGACTTTC. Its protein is CASSLNEETGANVLTF.